The text below deals with one T cell receptor beta chain. What it binds is not known. The sample belongs to a study of T cell responses to AZD1222 COVID-19 vaccine. Here immunoSEQ multiplex PCR was the method, and the copy in TCRdb shows in-frame clones only, minus some. In the table there are 160,000 or so clones, around nine tenths of which are singletons. Study-level results: Breadth and depth of Spike-specific TCRs rose after two AZD1222 doses. Spike as a whole was targeted by vaccine-associated CD4 TCRs, dominant at 160-218 and 743-854.

The V and J ends lost 5 bases and 9 bases, in that order; junction bases with no gene match: 12. Looked up from germline, CDR1 is MGHDK and CDR2 is SYGVNS. This CDR3 is built from 14 residues. The chain links TRBV25-1 to TRBJ1-1; 7 bases map to TRBD1. Sequenced here: peripheral blood, sampled on day 0 of AZD1222 vaccination. The clonotype originates from an adult in good health. The CDR3 DNA is TGTGCCAGCAGTCCATTAGGGGGCCTGGGAAAAGCTTTCTTT. Its translation: CASSPLGGLGKAFF.